The sequence of this T cell receptor beta chain was determined in a study of cytomegalovirus exposure and HLA in healthy donors. Across the whole study: Drawn from HLA-typed donors, around 85 million unique TCRs were held in an early data release.

Whole-study results and caveats: With DRB1 most and HLA-C fewest, TCR association rates differed between HLA loci in a later analysis.

With 60 Vbeta and 13 Jbeta primers, the PCR was carried out. Sequencing used immunoSEQ multiplex PCR; TCRdb keeps in-frame clones, though not all of them. The repertoire holds over 150,000 clones, with 78% as singletons. Looked up from germline, CDR1 is SGDLS and CDR2 is YYNGEE. The CDR3 sequence is 13 residues long. Trimming removed 7 bases at V and 0 bases at J, with 10 bases between. Points on this clone: What it binds is unknown.

This chain links TRBV9 with TRBJ1-1; D remains unclear. Sequenced material: PBMCs. This sequence was found in a woman in her forties or fifties in good health and CMV-seropositive. The CDR3 sequence is CASSGILNTEAFF. The CDR3 nucleotides read TGTGCCAGCTCGGGTATTTTGAACACTGAAGCTTTCTTT.